This TCR beta chain was retrieved from a study of persistence of HIV-infected CD4 T cells. Study-level background: Antigen stimulation activated a lower proportion of cells, more of them memory, than anti-CD3/anti-CD28 stimulation. General observations from the study: CMV- and Gag-responding cells had lower TCRbeta richness than CD3/CD28-responding cells.

Germline V gives CDR1 MDHEN, CDR2 SYDVKM. This CDR3 spans 15 amino acids. J was trimmed by 6 bases and V by 1 base; bases with no gene match: 7. Sequencing used immunoSEQ version 4 in survey mode. Each sample used up to 1 ug genomic DNA diluted to around 9.5 ng/uL. Clones were sequenced by immunoSEQ multiplex PCR, and TCRdb holds only the in-frame ones, with some missing. The repertoire has 35,000 to 55,000 clones, approximately 93% of them found once; the top ten carry approximately 2%. In regard to this clone: Its antigen is still unknown.

Anti-CD3/anti-CD28 beads served as a nonspecific positive control stimulus. Sorting selected CD4+ T cells upregulating both CD40 ligand and CD69. For at least 4 years, plasma HIV-1 RNA was undetectable (<50 copies/mL). The rearrangement joins TRBV28 to TRBJ2-3, with 7 bases that match TRBD2. This clonotype originated in an adult man with HIV who was CMV-seropositive. The sample here was CD4+ T cells sorted from PBMCs after approximately 19-hour stimulation, taken from a patient who received antiretroviral therapy. The CDR3 DNA is TGTGCCAGCAGTTTATCCCGGGACTATTTGGATACGCAGTATTTT. It encodes CASSLSRDYLDTQYF.